This paragraph reports one T cell receptor (beta chain). Its specificity is unknown. The repertoire was sequenced with immunoSEQ multiplex PCR; TCRdb's copy has only in-frame clones and lacks some. The sample comprises about 110,000 clones, roughly 88% of which are singletons, and more than 1.4% rests with the top ten. These data are taken from a study of cytomegalovirus exposure and HLA in healthy donors. Study results and limitations: Researchers counted roughly 160 TCR beta chains as cytomegalovirus-associated.

V was clipped by 0 bases and J by 4 bases; unmatched bases: 5. This CDR3 region has 16 residues. In germline, CDR1 is LGHNA, CDR2 YNFKEQ. This sequence originates from a woman in her twenties or thirties in good health and CMV-seropositive. The rearrangement joins TRBV4-2 to TRBJ2-3, with 9 bases aligning to TRBD2. Sequencing input: PBMCs. The CDR3 reads CASSQEAAGGPDTQYF. The CDR3 bases are TGTGCCAGCAGCCAAGAGGCAGCGGGGGGCCCAGATACGCAGTATTTT.